Listed below are T cell receptor beta chains from one sample, sequenced in a study of regulatory T cells in long-lasting Graves disease. TCRdb reanalysed the multiplex PCR reads using MiXCR and keeps one entry per CDR3 protein. The sample carries just over 600,000 distinct CDR3 sequences, about 16% recorded once. The same sample was also studied in work on T cells in Graves' hyperthyroidism and ophthalmopathy.

This material consisted of peripheral blood mononuclear cells (PBMCs), taken at new diagnosis, from a patient treated with antithyroid drugs. The origin of the receptors is a woman in her thirties with Graves disease. Each CDR3 is given with its conserved first and last residue. A D gene is named only where the DNA matches it firmly. Size tells how often a clone was seen (once, few, many) or the class of an expanded clone, and some rows leave it out.

>TRBV29-1|few|TRBJ2-7|TRBD1|12
CSAEEDRVKQYF
TGCAGCGCTGAAGAAGACAGGGTTAAGCAGTACTTC
>TRBV11-3|NA|TRBJ2-7|NA|17
CASSLTTTAGWSYKQYF
TGTGCCAGCAGCTTGACAACGACAGCGGGTTGGTCCTACAAGCAGTACTTC
>TRBV7-2|many|TRBJ2-1|NA|17
CASSDERAGHFNNEQFF
TGTGCCAGCAGCGACGAGCGGGCCGGCCACTTCAACAATGAGCAGTTCTTC
>TRBV5-8|few|TRBJ2-1|NA|12
CASSLAGEWEFF
TGTGCCAGCAGCTTGGCGGGCGAATGGGAGTTCTTC
>TRBV5-6|many|TRBJ2-1|NA|12
CASSWGDNEQFF
TGTGCCAGCAGCTGGGGGGACAATGAGCAGTTCTTC
>TRBV11-3|few|TRBJ2-1|NA|16
CASSFGWRAAINEQFF
TGTGCCAGCAGCTTTGGGTGGCGGGCGGCAATCAATGAGCAGTTCTTC
>TRBV28|many|TRBJ2-1|TRBD1|15
CASGVRTGGANEQFF
TGTGCCAGCGGTGTACGGACAGGGGGCGCGAATGAGCAGTTCTTC
>TRBV6-1|few|TRBJ1-5|NA|13
CASKHISNQPQHF
TGTGCCAGCAAACATATAAGCAATCAGCCCCAGCATTTT
>TRBV6-5|many|TRBJ2-7|TRBD2|15
CASSYRSGGAYEQYF
TGTGCCAGCAGTTACAGGTCGGGAGGTGCCTACGAGCAGTACTTC
>TRBV10-3|many|TRBJ1-1|NA|16
CAISESMREGSAEAFF
TGTGCCATCAGTGAGTCGATGAGGGAAGGTAGCGCTGAAGCTTTCTTT
>TRBV19|NA|TRBJ2-2|TRBD1|13
CASQGGYRGELFF
TGTGCCAGCCAAGGGGGCTATCGCGGGGAGCTGTTTTTT
>TRBV29-1|few|TRBJ1-1|NA|12
CSAATGRPGAFF
TGCAGCGCTGCAACGGGTAGACCCGGAGCTTTCTTT
>TRBV27|many|TRBJ2-7|TRBD1|15
CASSLYGQGPYEQYF
TGTGCCAGCAGCTTATACGGACAGGGACCCTACGAGCAGTACTTC
>TRBV28|many|TRBJ1-1|TRBD1|15
CASSLPGQGQGEAFF
TGTGCCAGCAGCTTACCGGGACAGGGGCAAGGTGAAGCTTTCTTT
>TRBV10-3|NA|TRBJ2-2|TRBD1|16
CAISEEDRGFSGELFF
TGTGCCATCAGTGAGGAGGACAGGGGTTTTTCCGGGGAGCTGTTTTTT
>TRBV6-1|many|TRBJ2-3|TRBD1|16
CASRPRQGALTDTQYF
TGTGCCAGCAGACCTAGACAGGGGGCGCTCACAGATACGCAGTATTTT
>TRBV5-1|NA|TRBJ1-5|NA|16
CASSLGPSNRVQPQHF
TGCGCCAGCAGCTTGGGGCCCTCCAACAGGGTTCAGCCCCAGCATTTT
>TRBV2|many|TRBJ1-6|NA|14
CASSESGGPSPLHF
TGTGCCAGCAGTGAGTCTGGGGGGCCGTCACCCCTCCACTTT
>TRBV6-2/TRBV6-3|many|TRBJ2-7|TRBD1|13
CASTDRVMDEQYF
TGTGCCAGCACGGACAGGGTGATGGACGAGCAGTACTTC
>TRBV27|many|TRBJ1-5|TRBD1|15
CASSLKQGPNQPQHF
TGTGCCAGCAGTTTAAAACAGGGGCCTAATCAGCCCCAGCATTTT
>TRBV20-1|NA|TRBJ2-5|NA|12
CSARYQVETQYF
TGCAGTGCTAGATACCAAGTTGAGACCCAGTACTTC
>TRBV7-3|many|TRBJ2-2|NA|16
CASSSQSGVVPGELFF
TGTGCCAGCAGCTCTCAGAGCGGAGTTGTCCCCGGGGAGCTGTTTTTT